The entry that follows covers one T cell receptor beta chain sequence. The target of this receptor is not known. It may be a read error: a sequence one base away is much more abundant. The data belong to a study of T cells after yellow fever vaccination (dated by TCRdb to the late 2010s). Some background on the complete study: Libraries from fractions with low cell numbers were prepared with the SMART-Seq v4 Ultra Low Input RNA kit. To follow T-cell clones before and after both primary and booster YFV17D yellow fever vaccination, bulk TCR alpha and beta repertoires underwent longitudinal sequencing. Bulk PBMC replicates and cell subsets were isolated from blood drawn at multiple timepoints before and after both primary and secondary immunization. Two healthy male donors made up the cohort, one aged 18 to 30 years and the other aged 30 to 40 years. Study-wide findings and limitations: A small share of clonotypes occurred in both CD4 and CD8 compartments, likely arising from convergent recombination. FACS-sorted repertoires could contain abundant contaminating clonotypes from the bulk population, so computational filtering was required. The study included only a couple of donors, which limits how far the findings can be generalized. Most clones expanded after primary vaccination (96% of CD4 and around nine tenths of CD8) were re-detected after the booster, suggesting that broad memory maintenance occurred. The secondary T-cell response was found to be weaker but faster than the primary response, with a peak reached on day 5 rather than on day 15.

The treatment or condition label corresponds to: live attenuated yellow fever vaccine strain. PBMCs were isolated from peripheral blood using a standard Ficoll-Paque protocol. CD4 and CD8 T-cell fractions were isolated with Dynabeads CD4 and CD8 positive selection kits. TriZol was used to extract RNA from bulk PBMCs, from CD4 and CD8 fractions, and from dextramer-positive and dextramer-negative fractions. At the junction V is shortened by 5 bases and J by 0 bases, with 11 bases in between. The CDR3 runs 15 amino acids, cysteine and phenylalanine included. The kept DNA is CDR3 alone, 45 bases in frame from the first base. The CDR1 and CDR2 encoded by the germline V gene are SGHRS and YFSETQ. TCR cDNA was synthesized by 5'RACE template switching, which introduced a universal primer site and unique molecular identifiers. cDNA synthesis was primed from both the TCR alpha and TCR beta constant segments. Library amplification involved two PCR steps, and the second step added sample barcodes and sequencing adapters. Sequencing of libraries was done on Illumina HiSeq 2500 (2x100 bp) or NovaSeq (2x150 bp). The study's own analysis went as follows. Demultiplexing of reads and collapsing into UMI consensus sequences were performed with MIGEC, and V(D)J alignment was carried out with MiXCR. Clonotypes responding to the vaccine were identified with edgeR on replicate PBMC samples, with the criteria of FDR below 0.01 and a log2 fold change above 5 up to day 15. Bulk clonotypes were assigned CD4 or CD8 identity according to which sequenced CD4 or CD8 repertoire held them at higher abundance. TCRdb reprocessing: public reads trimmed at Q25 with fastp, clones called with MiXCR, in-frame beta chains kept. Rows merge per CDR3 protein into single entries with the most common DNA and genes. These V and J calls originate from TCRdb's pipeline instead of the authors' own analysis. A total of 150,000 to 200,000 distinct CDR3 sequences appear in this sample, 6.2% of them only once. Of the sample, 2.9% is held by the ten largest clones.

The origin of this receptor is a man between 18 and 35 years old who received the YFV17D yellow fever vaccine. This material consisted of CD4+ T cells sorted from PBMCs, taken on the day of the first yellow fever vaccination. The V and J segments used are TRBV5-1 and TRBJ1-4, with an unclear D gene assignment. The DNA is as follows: TGCGCCAGCAGTTGGATCGTTGCAACTAATGAAAAACTGTTTTTT. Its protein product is CASSWIVATNEKLFF.